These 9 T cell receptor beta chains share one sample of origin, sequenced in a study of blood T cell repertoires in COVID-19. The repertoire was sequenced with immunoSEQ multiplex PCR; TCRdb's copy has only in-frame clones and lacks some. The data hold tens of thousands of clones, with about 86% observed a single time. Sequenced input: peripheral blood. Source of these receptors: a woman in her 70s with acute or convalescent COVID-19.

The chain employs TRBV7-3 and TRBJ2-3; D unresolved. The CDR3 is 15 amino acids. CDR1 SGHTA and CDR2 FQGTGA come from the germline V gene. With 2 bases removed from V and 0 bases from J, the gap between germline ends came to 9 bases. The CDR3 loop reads CASSLSFGSTDTQYF. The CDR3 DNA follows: TGTGCCAGCAGCTTATCTTTCGGTAGCACAGATACGCAGTATTTT.

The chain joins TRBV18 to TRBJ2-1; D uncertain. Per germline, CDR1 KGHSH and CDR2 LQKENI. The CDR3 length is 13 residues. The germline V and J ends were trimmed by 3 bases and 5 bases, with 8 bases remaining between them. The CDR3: CASSPAADNEQFF. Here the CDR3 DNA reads TGTGCCAGCTCACCGGCGGCAGACAATGAGCAGTTCTTC.

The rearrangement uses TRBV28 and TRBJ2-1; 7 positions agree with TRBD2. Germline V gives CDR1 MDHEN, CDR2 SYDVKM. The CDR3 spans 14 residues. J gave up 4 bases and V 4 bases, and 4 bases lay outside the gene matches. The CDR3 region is CASSWLADYNEQFF. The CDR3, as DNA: TGTGCCAGCAGTTGGCTAGCGGATTACAATGAGCAGTTCTTC.

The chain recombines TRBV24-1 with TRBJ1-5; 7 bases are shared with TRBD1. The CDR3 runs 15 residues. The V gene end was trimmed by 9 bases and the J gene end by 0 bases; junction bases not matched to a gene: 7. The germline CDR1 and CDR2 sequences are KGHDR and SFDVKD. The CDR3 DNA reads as TGTGCCACCGGGGGGACAGATTATAGCAATCAGCCCCAGCATTTT. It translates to CATGGTDYSNQPQHF.

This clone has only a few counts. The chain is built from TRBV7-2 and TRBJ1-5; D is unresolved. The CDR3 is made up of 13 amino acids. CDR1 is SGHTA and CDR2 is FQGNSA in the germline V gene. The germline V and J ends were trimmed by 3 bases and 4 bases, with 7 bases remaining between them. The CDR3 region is CASSFDWNQPQHF. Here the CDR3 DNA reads TGTGCCAGCAGCTTCGACTGGAATCAGCCCCAGCATTTT.

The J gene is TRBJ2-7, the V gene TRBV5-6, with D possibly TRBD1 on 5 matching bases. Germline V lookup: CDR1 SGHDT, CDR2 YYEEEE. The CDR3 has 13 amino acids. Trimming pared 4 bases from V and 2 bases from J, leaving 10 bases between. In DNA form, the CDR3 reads TGTGCCAGCAGCCAGGACAAGGCCTACGAGCAGTACTTC. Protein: CASSQDKAYEQYF.

The CDR3 DNA reads TGTGCCAGCAGTTTACAGGGAGGGGGCACTGAAGCTTTCTTT. Translated: CASSLQGGGTEAFF. V is TRBV27 and J is TRBJ1-1; D is perhaps TRBD1 (6 bases). V was cut by 2 bases and J by 4 bases, with 11 bases left in between. Germline assignment: CDR1 MNHEY and CDR2 SMNVEV (reference sequence). CDR3 length equals 14 residues.

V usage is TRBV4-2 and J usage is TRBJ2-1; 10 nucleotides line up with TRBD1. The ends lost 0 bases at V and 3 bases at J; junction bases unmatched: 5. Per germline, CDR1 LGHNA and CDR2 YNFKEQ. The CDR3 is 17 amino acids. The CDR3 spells CASSQDRTGGFYNEQFF. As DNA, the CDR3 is TGTGCCAGCAGCCAAGATAGGACAGGGGGATTCTACAATGAGCAGTTCTTC.

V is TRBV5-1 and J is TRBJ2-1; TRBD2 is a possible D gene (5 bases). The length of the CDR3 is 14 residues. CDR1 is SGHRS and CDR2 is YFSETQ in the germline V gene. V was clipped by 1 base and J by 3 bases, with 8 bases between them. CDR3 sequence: CASSLKLVYNEQFF. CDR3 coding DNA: TGCGCCAGCAGCTTGAAACTAGTCTACAATGAGCAGTTCTTC.